A selection of T cell receptor beta chains follows, all from one sample in a study of T cells in Graves' hyperthyroidism and ophthalmopathy. TCRdb fed the multiplex PCR reads into MiXCR, producing one record per CDR3 protein. The sample includes around 500,000 distinct CDR3 sequences, 14% of them seen just once. Sequenced input: blood. Every receptor here comes from a woman between 40 and 50 years old with Graves' hyperthyroidism. Each CDR3 is given with its conserved first and last residue. The D gene is left open where the match is weak. Expanded clones are given a class, and other clones once, few, many or no size at all.

v_call	clone_size	cdr3_length	j_call	d_call	cdr3_aa	cdr3_nt
TRBV7-8	many	11	TRBJ2-7	-	CASSLDNEQYF	TGTGCCAGCAGCCTAGACAACGAGCAGTACTTC
TRBV6-1	many	13	TRBJ2-2	-	CASRVTVAGELFF	TGTGCCAGCAGGGTCACGGTGGCCGGGGAGCTGTTTTTT
TRBV28	many	15	TRBJ1-2	-	CASSPYPGDGYGYTF	TGTGCCAGCAGTCCATACCCGGGGGACGGCTATGGCTACACCTTC
TRBV5-1	many	16	TRBJ2-1	TRBD2	CASSPMGLAVYNEQFF	TGCGCCAGCAGTCCGATGGGACTAGCGGTCTACAATGAGCAGTTCTTC
TRBV29-1	-	15	TRBJ2-7	TRBD1	CSVHKQGETSYEQYF	TGCAGCGTTCATAAACAGGGGGAAACCTCCTACGAGCAGTACTTC
TRBV11-2	-	19	TRBJ2-1	TRBD1	CASSLVGGQGARPYNEQFF	TGTGCCAGCAGCTTAGTGGGAGGACAGGGGGCCCGACCCTACAATGAGCAGTTCTTC
TRBV6-2/TRBV6-3	many	13	TRBJ2-7	-	CASSYTVAYEQYF	TGTGCCAGCAGTTACACAGTGGCCTACGAGCAGTACTTC
TRBV14	-	15	TRBJ2-1	-	CTSSHRQVPYNEQFF	TGTACCAGCAGCCACCGACAGGTACCCTACAATGAGCAGTTCTTC
TRBV7-2	many	16	TRBJ2-7	TRBD2	CASSLAFPSGDYEQYF	TGTGCCAGCAGCTTAGCGTTTCCTAGCGGAGACTACGAGCAGTACTTC
TRBV18	few	17	TRBJ2-1	-	CASSPPNIRTGSYEQFF	TGTGCCAGCTCACCGCCGAATATCCGAACAGGGTCCTATGAGCAGTTCTTC
TRBV5-1	-	14	TRBJ1-1	-	CASTHSEANTEAFF	TGCGCCAGCACACATTCCGAGGCGAACACTGAAGCTTTCTTT
TRBV2	few	12	TRBJ2-3	-	CASSEYADTQYF	TGTGCCAGCAGTGAATATGCAGATACGCAGTATTTT
TRBV12-3/TRBV12-4	many	14	TRBJ2-1	-	CASSLSQGYNEQFF	TGTGCCAGCAGTTTATCCCAGGGCTACAATGAGCAGTTCTTC
TRBV11-2	-	15	TRBJ2-2	-	CASSQGGGATGELFF	TGTGCCAGCAGCCAAGGGGGGGGGGCCACCGGGGAGCTGTTTTTT
TRBV11-2	many	13	TRBJ2-7	-	CASSWDSIYEQYF	TGTGCCAGCAGCTGGGACTCTATCTACGAGCAGTACTTC
TRBV24-1	many	13	TRBJ2-7	-	CATSDLTTGSQYF	TGTGCCACCAGTGATTTGACCACAGGGTCGCAGTACTTC
TRBV5-1	many	15	TRBJ2-1	TRBD2	CASSRMGLAGDEQFF	TGCGCCAGCAGTAGAATGGGACTAGCGGGAGATGAGCAGTTCTTC
TRBV7-2	many	13	TRBJ2-3	-	CASSLAFTDTQYF	TGTGCCAGCAGCTTAGCCTTCACAGATACGCAGTATTTT
TRBV7-3	many	13	TRBJ2-5	-	CASSATREETQYF	TGTGCCAGCAGCGCAACAAGGGAGGAGACCCAGTACTTC
TRBV10-3	many	15	TRBJ2-1	TRBD2	CAISRRESSYNEQFF	TGTGCCATCAGTCGGCGGGAGAGCTCCTACAATGAGCAGTTCTTC
TRBV5-1	-	16	TRBJ1-5	TRBD1	CASSSDRDKSNQPQHF	TGCGCCAGCAGCTCCGACAGGGATAAGAGCAATCAGCCCCAGCATTTT
TRBV3-1	many	12	TRBJ2-2	-	CASSQLAGELFF	TGTGCCAGCAGCCAACTAGCGGGGGAGCTGTTTTTT
TRBV20-1	many	13	TRBJ1-2	-	CSAQGSTNYGYTF	TGCAGTGCTCAGGGGTCGACTAACTATGGCTACACCTTC
TRBV3-1	many	16	TRBJ2-3	TRBD2	CASSQSQAGGSDTQYF	TGTGCCAGCAGCCAAAGCCAAGCGGGAGGTAGTGATACGCAGTATTTT
TRBV4-2	many	15	TRBJ1-2	TRBD1	CASSQGTGGGYGYTF	TGTGCCAGCAGCCAAGGGACAGGGGGCGGCTATGGCTACACCTTC
TRBV29-1	-	14	TRBJ2-5	-	CSVEGGAEPETQYF	TGCAGCGTTGAAGGGGGAGCCGAGCCAGAGACCCAGTACTTC
TRBV28	many	15	TRBJ1-4	TRBD1	CASSPEDRGGEKLFF	TGTGCCAGCAGTCCAGAAGACAGGGGTGGCGAAAAACTGTTTTTT
TRBV5-1	-	12	TRBJ1-1	-	CASSPGHEEAFF	TGCGCCAGCAGCCCCGGACATGAAGAAGCTTTCTTT
TRBV9	many	14	TRBJ1-1	-	CASSVGGRVTEAFF	TGTGCCAGCAGCGTTGGGGGGCGGGTCACTGAAGCTTTCTTT
TRBV30	many	13	TRBJ1-1	-	CAWSVPGNTEAFF	TGTGCCTGGAGTGTACCCGGGAACACTGAAGCTTTCTTT
TRBV10-2	few	11	TRBJ2-3	-	CASSEDTSQYF	TGCGCCAGCAGTGAAGACACCTCGCAGTATTTT
TRBV29-1	few	12	TRBJ1-1	-	CSVEDLGREAFF	TGCAGCGTTGAAGATCTGGGCAGGGAAGCTTTCTTT
TRBV2	once	16	TRBJ2-5	-	CASIPPGPSRGKTQYF	TGTGCCAGCATTCCCCCAGGCCCTAGCCGGGGGAAGACCCAGTACTTC
TRBV12-3/TRBV12-4	many	12	TRBJ2-3	-	CASRYGTDTQYF	TGTGCCAGCAGATACGGCACAGATACGCAGTATTTT
TRBV3-1	many	15	TRBJ2-2	TRBD2	CASSQIGRASGELFF	TGTGCCAGCAGCCAAATCGGGAGGGCGTCCGGGGAGCTGTTTTTT
TRBV7-9	many	20	TRBJ2-1	TRBD2	CASSSPLAGDPLSSYNEQFF	TGTGCCAGCAGCTCCCCCCTGGCGGGAGACCCCCTGAGCTCCTACAATGAGCAGTTCTTC
TRBV10-2	-	12	TRBJ1-4	-	CASSEEDGKLFF	TGCGCCAGCAGTGAGGAGGATGGGAAACTGTTTTTT
TRBV6-2/TRBV6-3	-	13	TRBJ2-1	TRBD1	CASTALQGGEQFF	TGTGCCAGCACTGCCCTACAGGGGGGTGAGCAGTTCTTC
TRBV6-1	few	13	TRBJ2-1	-	CASGGGGRDEQFF	TGTGCCAGCGGGGGCGGAGGGAGGGATGAGCAGTTCTTC
TRBV9	few	14	TRBJ2-5	-	CASSVAAGRETQYF	TGTGCCAGCAGCGTAGCGGCAGGGAGGGAGACCCAGTACTTC
TRBV6-1	many	14	TRBJ2-7	TRBD1	CASTKGQGRYEQYF	TGTGCCAGCACCAAGGGACAGGGGCGCTACGAGCAGTACTTC
TRBV11-2	many	15	TRBJ2-1	TRBD2	CASSSVAGGRNEQFF	TGTGCCAGCAGCTCAGTAGCGGGAGGGAGGAATGAGCAGTTCTTC
TRBV15	few	16	TRBJ2-2	TRBD2	CATSRPGLANTGELFF	TGTGCCACCAGCAGGCCGGGACTAGCAAACACCGGGGAGCTGTTTTTT
TRBV19	-	16	TRBJ1-5	-	CASSTVGGLPNQPQHF	TGTGCCAGTAGTACCGTGGGAGGGCTTCCCAATCAGCCCCAGCATTTT
TRBV30	many	13	TRBJ2-7	-	CAWSHKGVHEQYF	TGTGCCTGGAGTCACAAGGGGGTCCACGAGCAGTACTTC
TRBV19	-	17	TRBJ2-5	TRBD2	CASRTGLAGPGGETQYF	TGTGCCAGTAGAACGGGACTAGCGGGTCCCGGGGGAGAGACCCAGTACTTC
TRBV10-3	few	15	TRBJ2-7	-	CATSARAGLRDEQYF	TGTGCCACCAGTGCTAGGGCAGGGCTCAGGGACGAGCAGTACTTC
TRBV18	many	14	TRBJ1-1	TRBD1	CASSLGQEGTEAFF	TGTGCCAGCTCACTAGGACAGGAGGGGACTGAAGCTTTCTTT
TRBV19	many	15	TRBJ2-1	-	CASSAPPASYNEQFF	TGTGCCAGTAGTGCTCCCCCGGCCTCGTACAATGAGCAGTTCTTC
TRBV30	many	14	TRBJ1-1	TRBD1	CACQEGAAGTEAFF	TGTGCCTGCCAAGAGGGGGCAGCGGGCACTGAAGCTTTCTTT
TRBV6-1	many	13	TRBJ1-1	-	CASSARSFSEAFF	TGTGCCAGCAGTGCCCGGAGCTTCTCTGAAGCTTTCTTT
TRBV12-3/TRBV12-4	many	16	TRBJ2-2	TRBD1	CASSLEQGAYTGELFF	TGTGCCAGCAGTTTAGAACAGGGGGCTTACACCGGGGAGCTGTTTTTT
TRBV7-8	-	15	TRBJ2-2	-	CASSLLKGDTGELFF	TGTGCCAGCAGCTTATTGAAAGGGGACACCGGGGAGCTGTTTTTT
TRBV20-1	once	19	TRBJ2-3	TRBD2	CSASPDGTRILIRTDTQYF	TGCAGTGCTAGCCCAGACGGGACTAGGATTCTGATTCGCACAGATACGCAGTATTTT
TRBV12-3/TRBV12-4	many	14	TRBJ2-7	-	CASSPDSAGYEQYF	TGTGCCAGCAGCCCCGACTCGGCCGGCTACGAGCAGTACTTC
TRBV9	-	18	TRBJ2-1	-	CASSVGPSGQSSYNEQFF	TGTGCCAGCAGCGTAGGGCCTAGCGGACAGAGCTCCTACAATGAGCAGTTCTTC